These T cell receptor beta chains were read from a single sample in a study of ipilimumab plus nivolumab after autologous stem cell transplantation. Repertoires were generated with immunoSEQ multiplex PCR, while TCRdb's copy carries only in-frame clones and drops some. The table records some 46,000 clones, about 88% of them present only once. The specimen was PBMCs, collected in a trial of ipilimumab plus nivolumab as post-transplant consolidation. These receptors all come from a male donor with multiple myeloma. CDR3s include the opening cysteine and the closing phenylalanine or tryptophan. D genes are given only for firm matches. Clone sizes are given selectively: once, few, many, or a class where the clone is expanded.

d_call	v_call	clone_size	j_call	cdr3_aa	cdr3_nt
TRBD2	TRBV11-3	NA	TRBJ2-3	CASSQGLAGAVTDTQYF	TGTGCCAGCAGCCAGGGACTAGCGGGAGCAGTCACAGATACGCAGTATTTT
NA	TRBV29-1	once	TRBJ2-6	CSGRDAGANVLTF	TGCAGCGGGCGGGATGCTGGGGCCAACGTCCTGACTTTC
NA	TRBV2	NA	TRBJ2-7	CASRKGVRGGDEQYF	TGTGCCAGCAGGAAGGGGGTCAGGGGGGGCGACGAGCAGTACTTC
NA	TRBV19	NA	TRBJ1-2	CASSIHDYGYTF	TGTGCCAGTAGTATACATGATTATGGCTACACCTTC
NA	TRBV6-5	NA	TRBJ2-1	CASSYEGRGRNEQFF	TGTGCCAGCAGTTACGAGGGAAGAGGGAGGAATGAGCAGTTCTTC
NA	TRBV5-8	NA	TRBJ2-7	CASSFGGQSYEQYF	TGTGCCAGCAGCTTTGGGGGCCAGTCCTACGAGCAGTACTTC
NA	TRBV9	NA	TRBJ2-7	CASSVDGAPTYEQYF	TGTGCCAGCAGCGTAGATGGGGCCCCAACTTACGAGCAGTACTTC
TRBD1	TRBV5-6	NA	TRBJ2-7	CASSSPGQAYEQYF	TGTGCCAGCAGCTCGCCGGGACAGGCCTACGAGCAGTACTTC
NA	TRBV21-1	once	TRBJ2-1	CASSKESVAFEQFF	TGTGCCAGCAGCAAAGAGTCGGTCGCTTTTGAGCAGTTCTTC
NA	TRBV18	NA	TRBJ1-3	CASSPQSHTASGNTIYF	TGTGCCAGCTCACCACAATCACACACAGCCTCTGGAAACACCATATATTTT
NA	TRBV5-1	NA	TRBJ1-2	CASSLIGNYGYTF	TGCGCCAGCAGCTTGATAGGGAACTATGGCTACACCTTC
NA	TRBV12-5	once	TRBJ2-7	CASGLVRLGTDSYEQYF	TGTGCTAGTGGTTTGGTAAGGTTAGGCACGGACTCCTACGAGCAGTACTTC
NA	TRBV4-1	NA	TRBJ2-5	CASSHSDTEGTQYF	TGCGCCAGCAGCCATTCTGATACCGAGGGGACCCAGTACTTC
NA	TRBV19	NA	TRBJ1-1	CASSIWEGTEAFF	TGTGCCAGTAGTATCTGGGAAGGGACTGAAGCTTTCTTT
TRBD2	TRBV5-4	NA	TRBJ2-1	CASSILAGGPDEQFF	TGTGCCAGCAGCATACTAGCGGGGGGGCCCGATGAGCAGTTCTTC
NA	TRBV7-8	NA	TRBJ1-2	CASSPTGPHRGYTF	TGTGCCAGCAGCCCAACGGGCCCCCACCGAGGCTACACCTTC
NA	TRBV4-1	NA	TRBJ2-7	CASSQVVAEYYEQYF	TGCGCCAGCAGCCAAGTAGTGGCGGAATACTACGAGCAGTACTTC
NA	TRBV7-2	NA	TRBJ1-2	CASSIDSYGYTF	TGTGCCAGCAGCATTGACAGCTATGGCTACACCTTC
TRBD1	TRBV7-2	NA	TRBJ1-1	CASSRTGLEAFF	TGTGCCAGCAGCAGGACAGGGCTAGAGGCTTTCTTT
TRBD2	TRBV19	NA	TRBJ2-3	CASSIERTSGALDTQYF	TGTGCCAGTAGTATAGAACGGACTAGCGGGGCCCTGGATACGCAGTATTTT
TRBD1	TRBV2	NA	TRBJ2-5	CASRDRGGGETQYF	TGTGCCAGCAGGGACAGGGGAGGAGGGGAGACCCAGTACTTC
TRBD2	TRBV7-2	NA	TRBJ2-4	CASSPRASGNIQYF	TGTGCCAGCAGCCCCCGGGCTAGCGGAAACATTCAGTACTTC